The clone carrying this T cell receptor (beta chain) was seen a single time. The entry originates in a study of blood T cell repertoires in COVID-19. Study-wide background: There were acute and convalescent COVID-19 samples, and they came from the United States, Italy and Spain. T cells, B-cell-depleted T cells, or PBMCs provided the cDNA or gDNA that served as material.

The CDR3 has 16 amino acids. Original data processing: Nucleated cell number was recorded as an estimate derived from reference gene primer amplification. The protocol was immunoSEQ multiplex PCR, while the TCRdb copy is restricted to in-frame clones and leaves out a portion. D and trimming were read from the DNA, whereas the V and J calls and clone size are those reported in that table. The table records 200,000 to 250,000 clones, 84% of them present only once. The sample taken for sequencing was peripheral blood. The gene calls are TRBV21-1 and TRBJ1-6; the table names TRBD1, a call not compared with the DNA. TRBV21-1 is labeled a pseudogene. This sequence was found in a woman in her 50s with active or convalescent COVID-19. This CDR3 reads CASTGGTGKNNSPLHF. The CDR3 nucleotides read TGTGCCAGCACCGGGGGGACAGGGAAAAATAATTCACCCCTCCACTTT.